Below, 20 T cell receptor beta chains from the same sample are listed, as sequenced in a study of blood T cell repertoires in COVID-19. This table comes from immunoSEQ multiplex PCR, and its TCRdb copy is limited to in-frame clones, with some not included. The sample holds 250,000 to 350,000 clones, 70% to 85% seen once. The specimen was peripheral blood. The source is a human donor with COVID-19, enrolled during active disease. The donor label of this sample is uncertain.

The chain has TRBV18 and TRBJ2-5, with TRBD2 matching 8 bases. V shed 0 bases and J 1 base; nucleotides not matched to a gene: 1. The CDR3 consists of 15 residues. Germline loops: CDR1 KGHSH, CDR2 LQKENI. CDR3 DNA sequence: TGTGCCAGCTCACCACCCCTAGCGGGCCAAGAGACCCAGTACTTC. Protein: CASSPPLAGQETQYF.

The chain carries TRBV29-1 and TRBJ2-1, with a weak D call TRBD2 (5 bases). The CDR3 consists of 15 residues. Germline V CDR1 and CDR2: SQVTM, ANQGSEA. V lost 1 base to trimming and J lost 6 bases, with 16 bases between them. The DNA of the CDR3 is TGCAGCGTTGAAGGGAGTGGGTTCGGGGTCAATGAGCAGTTCTTC. Protein: CSVEGSGFGVNEQFF.

The rearrangement joins TRBV4-3 to TRBJ2-3; D might be TRBD2 (6 bases). CDR3 length: 16 residues. Trimming removed 0 bases from V and 3 bases from J, with 13 bases in between. The germline gives CDR1 LGHNA, CDR2 YSLEER. In DNA form, the CDR3 reads TGCGCCAGCAGCCAAGAAGGCGGGGCCCGAACAGATACGCAGTATTTT. It is translated as CASSQEGGARTDTQYF.

This chain uses TRBV3-1 (or the pseudogene TRBV3-2) with TRBJ2-5; 10 bases map to TRBD2. V lost 1 base, J lost 5 bases, and 10 bases stayed unmatched. CDR1 is LGHDT and CDR2 is YNNKEL in the germline V gene (reference sequence). The CDR3 runs 17 residues. The CDR3 region has the DNA TGTGCCAGCAGCCAAGGTTCAGCGGGAGGGCCATATGAGACCCAGTACTTC. This codes for CASSQGSAGGPYETQYF.

CDR3 DNA sequence: TGTGCCAGCAGCGCAGGACAGGGCGGGAACACCGGGGAGCTGTTTTTT. Translated: CASSAGQGGNTGELFF. The chain employs TRBV9 and TRBJ2-2, with 8 bases fitting TRBD1. The germline V gene encodes CDR1 SGDLS and CDR2 YYNGEE. Trimming at V came to 3 bases and at J to 1 base, leaving 5 bases not matched to a gene. The CDR3 sequence is 16 residues long.

The rearrangement joins TRBV30 to TRBJ1-6; no clear D. V lost 0 bases and J 6 bases, leaving 15 bases between the germline ends. CDR1 is GTSNPN and CDR2 is SVGIG in the germline V gene (reference sequence). This CDR3 has 16 residues. The CDR3 bases are TGTGCCTGGAGTGTATGGTACTCAGGCCTTAATTCACCCCTCCACTTT. It yields the protein CAWSVWYSGLNSPLHF.

V and J are TRBV19 and TRBJ1-4; TRBD1 matches at 7 bases. The V and J ends lost 3 bases and 8 bases, in that order; junction bases with no gene match: 9. Germline CDR1 LNHDA, CDR2 SQIVND (reference sequence). The CDR3 runs to 15 residues. The CDR3 DNA sequence: TGTGCCAGTAGTATGCTGGGACAGCCTGGGGAAAAACTGTTTTTT. This sequence encodes CASSMLGQPGEKLFF.

The chain couples TRBV5-1 to TRBJ2-2; TRBD2 is a possible D gene (6 bases). Trimming removed 0 bases at V and 5 bases at J, with 11 bases between. This CDR3 has 15 amino acids. Germline V lookup: CDR1 SGHRS, CDR2 YFSETQ. This CDR3 reads CASSLDGSGTGELFF. The CDR3 DNA is TGCGCCAGCAGCTTGGACGGGAGCGGTACCGGGGAGCTGTTTTTT.

The chain combines TRBV5-6 with TRBJ2-3; D gene unclear. Germline loops: CDR1 SGHDT, CDR2 YYEEEE. Trimming pared 4 bases from V and 2 bases from J, leaving 8 bases between. The CDR3 totals 13 residues. CDR3 bases: TGTGCCAGCAGCCTGACTTTCACAGATACGCAGTATTTT. Translating it yields CASSLTFTDTQYF.

The J gene is TRBJ2-7, the V gene TRBV27, with D possibly being TRBD2 (6 bases). V was clipped by 5 bases and J by 5 bases, with 13 bases between them. Germline-derived CDR1 and CDR2 are MNHEY and SMNVEV (reference sequence). The CDR3 contains 13 residues. The CDR3 DNA follows: TGTGCCAGCAGTGGCGGGATATCCGACGAGCAGTACTTC. It yields the protein CASSGGISDEQYF.

The chain joins TRBV5-1 to TRBJ2-3; 7 bases are a match to TRBD2. Germline loops: CDR1 SGHRS, CDR2 YFSETQ. This CDR3 has 15 amino acids. With V trimmed by 4 bases and J by 4 bases, 9 bases remained unmatched. The CDR3 nucleotides read TGCGCCAGCAGCCGTAGCGGGTCCAACGCAGATACGCAGTATTTT. Its protein product is CASSRSGSNADTQYF.

V is TRBV2 and J is TRBJ1-1, with a weak D call TRBD1 (5 bases). Germline V CDR1 and CDR2: SNHLY, FYNNEI. Trimming stripped 10 bases from V and 1 base from J, with 13 bases between. CDR3 length: 13 amino acids. The CDR3 DNA reads as TGTGCCACCTCGGGGGATCAGAACACTGAAGCTTTCTTT. Residues: CATSGDQNTEAFF.

This sequence joins TRBV5-1 and TRBJ2-3; TRBD2 agrees at 7 bases. Germline-derived CDR1 and CDR2 are SGHRS and YFSETQ. V shed 4 bases, J shed 4 bases, and the junction held 12 bases outside the gene matches. The CDR3 extends over 16 amino acids. The CDR3 spells CASSPGGAPEADTQYF. The CDR3 DNA reads TGCGCCAGCAGCCCGGGGGGAGCCCCCGAGGCAGATACGCAGTATTTT.

This clone was detected a few times. The CDR3 protein is CASRSTGVGTEAFF. Written as DNA, the CDR3 is TGTGCCAGCAGATCCACGGGGGTGGGCACTGAAGCTTTCTTT. This sequence joins TRBV11-2 and TRBJ1-1; a possible D gene is TRBD1 (5 bases). Germline V gene sequence: CDR1 SGHAT, CDR2 FQNNGV. Trimming removed 6 bases from V and 4 bases from J, with 15 bases in between. This CDR3 region has 14 residues.

This clone has at least ten counts. This chain connects TRBV7-2 to TRBJ2-7; D not certain. This CDR3 contains 14 residues. Germline-derived CDR1 and CDR2 are SGHTA and FQGNSA. V gave up 1 base and J gave up 5 bases, with 12 bases separating them. In DNA form, the CDR3 reads TGTGCCAGCAGCTTAGTATCAGGATCCCACGAGCAGTACTTC. Its protein is CASSLVSGSHEQYF.

The V call is TRBV3-1 (or the pseudogene TRBV3-2), the J call TRBJ2-1; 10 positions match TRBD1. V lost 2 bases and J lost 7; bases outside the gene matches: 2. Germline lookup yields CDR1 LGHDT and CDR2 YNNKEL (reference sequence). The CDR3 is made up of 14 amino acids. CDR3 nucleotide sequence: TGTGCCAGCAGCCAATGGGGACAGGGGAATGAGCAGTTCTTC. It is translated as CASSQWGQGNEQFF.

This clone has only one observation. The chain combines TRBV20-1 with TRBJ1-1; TRBD1 agrees at 7 bases. The V and J ends lost 3 bases and 5 bases, in that order; junction bases with no gene match: 0. Germline loops: CDR1 DFQATT, CDR2 SNEGSKA (reference sequence). The CDR3 covers 11 residues. This chain's CDR3 is CSASRGTEAFF. In DNA, the CDR3 is TGCAGTGCTAGCAGGGGGACTGAAGCTTTCTTT.

The V and J genes are TRBV19 and TRBJ1-1; D may be TRBD1 (6 bases). The CDR3 has 14 residues. V dropped 10 bases and J dropped 0 bases, with 15 bases sitting between them. CDR1 and CDR2 (germline): LNHDA, SQIVND (reference sequence). In DNA form, the CDR3 reads TGTGCCACCAAAGAACAGGGCTTGAACACTGAAGCTTTCTTT. As protein: CATKEQGLNTEAFF.

This chain joins TRBV2 and TRBJ2-7; a possible D gene is TRBD1 (6 bases). Germline V lookup: CDR1 SNHLY, CDR2 FYNNEI. Trimming removed 4 bases from V and 9 bases from J, with 13 bases in between. The CDR3 runs 12 residues. CDR3 sequence: CASSVGTDRQYF. The CDR3 DNA follows: TGTGCCAGCAGTGTTGGAACGGACAGGCAGTACTTC.

This chain uses TRBV4-1 with TRBJ1-2, with D maybe TRBD1 (6 bases). V was cut by 6 bases and J by 13 bases, with 30 bases left in between. This CDR3 comprises 16 residues. CDR1 and CDR2 (germline): MGHRA, YSYEKL. The CDR3 DNA follows: TGCGCCAGCAGAGTGCGCAAACAGGAGGCAGGGGTACGGTTCACCTTC. This codes for CASRVRKQEAGVRFTF.